The 7 T cell receptor beta chains listed next were all sequenced from one sample in a study of CD8+CD57+ T cells in acquired aplastic anemia. Genomic DNA, serving as template, underwent TCR beta VDJ and CDR3 profiling. TCRdb independently ran MiXCR on the reads; one entry per CDR3 protein. The sample has roughly 58,000 distinct CDR3 sequences, around 55% seen once. Sequenced: sorted CD4+, CD8+, or CD8+CD57+ T cells (not recorded which) from PBMCs. The receptors derive from a human donor in good health, serving as a control.

This clonotype has at least ten counts. This rearrangement joins TRBV15 to TRBJ1-3, with unresolved D. Trimming pared 0 bases from V and 8 bases from J, leaving 11 bases between. CDR1 is LNHNV, CDR2 YYDKDF, per germline (reference sequence). This CDR3 region has 14 residues. In DNA, the CDR3 is TGTGCCACCAGCAGAGACTCTGCTAGGCACACCATATATTTT. This codes for CATSRDSARHTIYF.

V is TRBV7-9 and J is TRBJ2-7; a weak D match, TRBD2 (6 bases). The CDR3 contains 13 residues. CDR1 is SEHNR, CDR2 FQNEAQ, per germline (reference sequence). The germline V and J ends were trimmed by 8 bases and 5 bases, with 16 bases remaining between them. In DNA form, the CDR3 reads TGTGCCAGCGCTAGAGGGAGGCACCACGAGCAGTACTTC. Translation gives CASARGRHHEQYF.

This clonotype appeared many times. It may be a read error: a sequence one base away is much more abundant. As the CDR3 is not closed by the conserved phenylalanine or tryptophan, this likely results from a read error. The rearrangement links TRBV29-1 to TRBJ1-1, with TRBD1 as a possible D gene (6 bases). Germline loops: CDR1 SQVTM, CDR2 ANQGSEA. Trimming cost V 6 bases and J 1 base, with 21 bases left between them. The CDR3 runs 16 residues. The CDR3 coding sequence is TGCAGCGTCGGAGGGTTCGTGGGGGGCCGGAACACTGAAGCTTTCCTT. It yields the protein CSVGGFVGGRNTEAFL.

The V and J genes are TRBV7-2 and TRBJ1-5; D call uncertain. Germline values: CDR1 SGHTA, CDR2 FQGNSA. The V end was cut by 5 bases, the J end by 4 bases, with 9 bases between. The CDR3 totals 13 residues. The CDR3 sequence is CASSRIKNQPQHF. CDR3 DNA sequence: TGTGCCAGCAGCCGCATCAAAAATCAGCCCCAGCATTTT.

This clonotype is classed as medium-sized. The rearrangement uses TRBV2 and TRBJ2-7, with 7 bases that match TRBD2. The length of the CDR3 is 13 residues. After removal of 8 bases from V and 4 bases from J, the junction contained 8 bases not matched to a gene. The germline V gene has CDR1 SNHLY and CDR2 FYNNEI. CDR3: CASQRDYLYEQYF. DNA for the CDR3: TGTGCCAGCCAACGGGACTACCTTTACGAGCAGTACTTC.

This clonotype was picked up one time. The chain recombines TRBV7-7 with TRBJ2-5; D is unresolved. CDR3 length equals 14 residues. V was clipped by 3 bases and J by 4 bases, with 12 bases between them. Looked up from germline, CDR1 is SSHAT and CDR2 is FNYEAQ (reference sequence). CDR3 DNA: TGTGCCAGCAGCTTTGTGGGTGCAGGAGAGACCCAGTACTTC. This codes for CASSFVGAGETQYF.

CDR3 residues: CASSWGGEQFF. CDR3 DNA: TGTGCCAGCAGCTGGGGTGGTGAGCAGTTCTTC. This chain connects TRBV7-9 to TRBJ2-1; D is uncertain. The CDR3 extends over 11 amino acids. Germline values: CDR1 SEHNR, CDR2 FQNEAQ (reference sequence). The V gene lost 4 bases and the J gene lost 9 bases, with 7 bases spanning the gap.